Described below is a single T cell receptor (beta chain) sequence and its context. Its antigen is not identified. The data stem from a study of shared clonotypes between healthy human individuals. Study-level points and caveats: Non-shared clonotypes had lower generation probabilities than clonotypes shared by all four sorted-subset donors.

Here immunoSEQ multiplex PCR was the method, and the copy in TCRdb shows in-frame clones only, minus some. The sample carries 1.4 million to 1.5 million clones, about 96% recorded once. CDR1 SGHDT and CDR2 YYEEEE come from the germline V gene. The V gene lost 5 bases and the J gene lost 0 bases, with 16 bases spanning the gap. There are 16 residues in the CDR3. The TCR was taken from a man aged 30-40 years in good health. The J gene is TRBJ2-3, the V gene TRBV5-6; TRBD2 might be the D (5 bases). Sequencing was carried out using naive CD4+ T cells sorted from blood. Subset noted: CD45RA+ positively selected. CDR3 bases: TGTGCCAGCAGATCGACCCTTCGGACTAGCACAGATACGCAGTATTTT. This sequence encodes CASRSTLRTSTDTQYF.